This section outlines one T cell receptor (beta chain) sequence together with its context. Its antigen remains unidentified. These data come from a study of T cells in Graves' hyperthyroidism and ophthalmopathy. Study-level points and caveats: Most thyroid clonotypes with frequency above 0.001 were detected in blood.

Using RNA transcripts as the source, TCR beta CDR3 regions were amplified. HTBI primers drove first-round RT-PCR of the TCR CDR3. TCRdb re-analysed the multiplex PCR reads in MiXCR, keeping a single row per CDR3 protein. The data hold hundreds of thousands of distinct CDR3 sequences, with about a sixth observed a single time. This CDR3 has 15 residues. V lost 4 bases and J lost 4; bases outside the gene matches: 12. Germline V gene lookup returns CDR1 DFQATT and CDR2 SNEGSKA (reference sequence). The clonotype comes from a woman aged 40-49 years with Graves' ophthalmopathy. This chain links TRBV20-1 with TRBJ2-5; 7 nucleotides align to TRBD1. Sequencing input: blood. The CDR3 here is CSAILPTGDGETQYF. The CDR3 DNA follows: TGCAGTGCTATACTACCAACAGGGGACGGAGAGACCCAGTACTTC.